The 20 T cell receptor beta chains in this list originate from one sample, sequenced in a study of vaccination and CD4 T cells after COVID-19. No antigens are known for them. Treatment here: approximately nine-day PBMC culture with coronavirus spike peptide pools or control peptides (ViraFEST assay). The Oncomine TCR Beta short-read assay was applied to DNA of cultured CD4+ T cells. TCRdb re-called the PCR reads through MiXCR, storing one row per CDR3 protein. The sample carries about 6,500 distinct CDR3 sequences, 18% recorded once. Sequencing used CD4+ T cells from blood, cultured in vitro. All receptors derive from a human donor who had recovered from COVID-19.

The V gene is TRBV28, the J gene TRBJ1-2; 9 bases are a match to TRBD1. CDR1 is MDHEN and CDR2 is SYDVKM in the germline V gene. The CDR3 is made up of 17 amino acids. The J segment lost 0 bases and the V segment lost 5 bases, leaving 10 bases of the junction unmatched. Here the CDR3 reads CASSPLGQGTSNYGYTF. Here the CDR3 DNA reads TGTGCCAGCAGTCCCTTAGGACAGGGGACCTCTAACTATGGCTACACCTTC.

The table lists this clonotype with a few counts. The chain is built from TRBV11-2 and TRBJ2-3; 15 nucleotides align to TRBD2. Per the germline V gene, CDR1 is SGHAT and CDR2 is FQNNGV. The CDR3 loop spans 16 amino acids. V shed 5 bases and J 4 bases; nucleotides not matched to a gene: 4. CDR3 sequence: CASSPRTSGRADTQYF. DNA for the CDR3: TGTGCCAGCAGCCCCCGGACTAGCGGGAGGGCAGATACGCAGTATTTT. Combining the CDR3 with reference TRBV11-2 and TRBJ2-3 gives the whole variable domain EAGVAQSPRYKIIEKRQSVAFWCNPISGHATLYWYQQILGQGPKLLIQFQNNGVVDDSQLPKDRFSAERLKGVDSTLKIQPAKLEDSAVYLCASSPRTSGRADTQYFGPGTRLTVL.

There are a few counts of this clonotype. Its ends do not fully match the called genes, so a read error is possible. The rearrangement joins TRBV5-1 to TRBJ1-1, with 8 bases lining up with TRBD1. Germline V lookup: CDR1 SGHRS, CDR2 YFSETQ. The CDR3 totals 16 residues. The CDR3 loop is CASSLAVTDTDRGSHF. DNA for the CDR3: TGCGCCAGCAGCTTGGCGGTTACCGACACAGACAGGGGCTCCCACTTT.

This clonotype was observed a few times. The V call is TRBV29-1, the J call TRBJ1-2; a weak D match, TRBD1 (5 bases). The CDR3 spans 13 residues. Germline lookup yields CDR1 SQVTM and CDR2 ANQGSEA. V was shortened by 0 bases and J by 7 bases, with 12 bases between the two germline ends. The CDR3 spells CSVEDQGLGGYTF. DNA for the CDR3: TGCAGCGTTGAAGATCAGGGTCTCGGTGGCTACACCTTC.

This clonotype was detected only a few times. This chain uses TRBV11-3 with TRBJ2-5, with TRBD1 matching over 7 bases. CDR1 is SGHNT and CDR2 is YENEEA in the germline V gene. The CDR3 consists of 13 residues. J was trimmed by 3 bases and V by 5 bases; bases with no gene match: 3. The CDR3 DNA reads TGTGCCAGCAGCCCGACAGGGAAAGAGACCCAGTACTTC. Translating gives CASSPTGKETQYF.

In its sample, this clonotype is medium-sized (0.01 to 0.1%). The chain carries TRBV15 and TRBJ1-5; D ambiguous. V lost 5 bases to trimming and J lost 7 bases, with 15 bases between them. There are 14 residues in the CDR3. The germline V gene encodes CDR1 LNHNV and CDR2 YYDKDF (reference sequence). The CDR3 reads CATSLGAGAQPQHF. In nucleotides, the CDR3 is TGTGCCACCAGCTTGGGAGCGGGCGCGCAGCCCCAGCATTTT.

This chain joins TRBV5-6 and TRBJ1-2, with D maybe TRBD1 (5 bases). The CDR3 covers 15 residues. Germline V gene sequence: CDR1 SGHDT, CDR2 YYEEEE. The V end was cut by 3 bases, the J end by 6 bases, with 18 bases between. In nucleotides, the CDR3 is TGTGCCAGCAGCTGGGACTCAATATCTCGAAATGGCTACACCTTC. Protein: CASSWDSISRNGYTF.

This clonotype showed up just a few times. The CDR3: CASSKALPRTSGRTDTQYF. The CDR3 DNA is TGTGCCAGCAGCAAAGCGCTCCCCAGAACTAGCGGGAGGACAGATACGCAGTATTTT. The chain uses TRBV21-1 and TRBJ2-3; TRBD2 is the table's D call, not checked against the DNA. TRBV21-1 is marked as a pseudogene. CDR3 size: 19 residues.

V and J are TRBV5-1 and TRBJ2-5; 7 bases agree with TRBD2. CDR1 is SGHRS, CDR2 YFSETQ, per germline. J gave up 5 bases and V 2 bases, and 3 bases lay outside the gene matches. The CDR3 length is 13 residues. In DNA form, the CDR3 reads TGCGCCAGCAGCTTAATGGGGGGGGAGACCCAGTACTTC. As protein: CASSLMGGETQYF.

Sample share makes this clonotype medium-sized. The rearrangement joins TRBV20-1 to TRBJ2-3; TRBD2 matches 11 bases. Germline V gene lookup returns CDR1 DFQATT and CDR2 SNEGSKA (reference sequence). The CDR3 is made up of 15 amino acids. V trimming: 5 bases; J trimming: 3 bases; junction bases outside the gene matches: 7. CDR3 protein: CSAGKASGGTDTQYF. The CDR3 region has the DNA TGCAGTGCTGGGAAAGCTAGCGGGGGGACAGATACGCAGTATTTT.

This clonotype is judged medium-sized (0.01 to 0.1%). The J gene is TRBJ2-4, the V gene TRBV27; no firm D call. The CDR3 covers 18 residues. Trimming removed 6 bases at V and 0 bases at J, with 21 bases between. Germline-derived CDR1 and CDR2 are MNHEY and SMNVEV (reference sequence). The CDR3 is CASSRKGQDPVAKNIQYF. The CDR3 DNA reads as TGTGCCAGCAGCCGGAAGGGCCAGGACCCGGTAGCCAAAAACATTCAGTACTTC.

This clonotype was seen only a few times. V usage is TRBV20-1 and J usage is TRBJ1-2, with 7 bases matching TRBD1. The V gene end was trimmed by 6 bases and the J gene end by 5 bases; junction bases not matched to a gene: 6. There are 12 residues in the CDR3. The germline V gene has CDR1 DFQATT and CDR2 SNEGSKA (reference sequence). The CDR3 nucleotides read TGCAGTGCGCCTCAGGGGGTATATGGCTACACCTTC. It encodes CSAPQGVYGYTF.

This clonotype has just a few counts. This sequence joins TRBV14 and TRBJ2-7; 7 positions agree with TRBD1. This CDR3 is 15 amino acids long. Germline-derived CDR1 and CDR2 are SGHDN and FVKESK. V lost 5 bases, J lost 1 base, and 8 bases stayed unmatched. The CDR3 spells CASSITGAGSYEQYF. Written as DNA, the CDR3 is TGTGCCAGCAGCATTACAGGGGCTGGGTCCTACGAGCAGTACTTC. The variable domain in full, with the rest retrieved from reference TRBV14 and TRBJ2-7, is EAGVTQFPSHSVIEKGQTVTLRCDPISGHDNLYWYRRVMGKEIKFLLHFVKESKQDESGMPNNRFLAERTGGTYSTLKVQPAELEDSGVYFCASSITGAGSYEQYFGPGTRLTVT.

V is TRBV7-3 and J is TRBJ2-3; D is unresolved. Germline V gene sequence: CDR1 SGHTA, CDR2 FQGTGA. The CDR3 has 14 residues. Trimming pared 1 base from V and 0 bases from J, leaving 5 bases between. The CDR3 region has the DNA TGTGCCAGCAGCTTAAGGCCCAGCACAGATACGCAGTATTTT. The encoded protein is CASSLRPSTDTQYF.

The gene calls are TRBV5-1 and TRBJ1-2; D ambiguous. Germline values: CDR1 SGHRS, CDR2 YFSETQ. The CDR3 is 15 residues long. With 2 bases removed from V and 0 bases from J, the gap between germline ends came to 11 bases. This chain's CDR3 is CASSFQDGTNYGYTF. Here the CDR3 DNA reads TGCGCCAGCAGCTTTCAGGACGGAACTAACTATGGCTACACCTTC.

V is TRBV6-2 or TRBV6-3 and J is TRBJ2-1, with 10 bases identical to TRBD1. The CDR3 is 15 amino acids. V dropped 2 bases and J dropped 7; count of bases not matched to a gene: 5. Germline-derived CDR1 and CDR2 are MNHEY and SVGEGT. CDR3 DNA: TGTGCCAGCAGTTACGTTGGGACAGGGGAGAATGAGCAGTTCTTC. Its protein is CASSYVGTGENEQFF.

The rearrangement links TRBV6-1 to TRBJ2-7, with 7 positions matching TRBD2. With V trimmed by 10 bases and J by 1 base, 10 bases remained unmatched. The CDR3 is 14 residues long. Looked up from germline, CDR1 is MNHNS and CDR2 is SASEGT. The CDR3, as DNA: TGTGCCACCATGGGGGGACTACCTTCCTACGAGCAGTACTTC. As protein: CATMGGLPSYEQYF.

This clonotype was detected a few times. The chain combines TRBV6-1 with TRBJ2-5, with no clear D. The CDR3 consists of 11 residues. Germline CDR1 reads MNHNS; CDR2 reads SASEGT. Trimming removed 5 bases from V and 4 bases from J, with 5 bases in between. The CDR3 region is CASSTRETQYF. As DNA, the CDR3 is TGTGCCAGCAGTACCAGAGAGACCCAGTACTTC.

V usage is TRBV27 and J usage is TRBJ2-2, with D tentatively TRBD2 (5 bases). Per germline, CDR1 MNHEY and CDR2 SMNVEV (reference sequence). This CDR3 contains 14 residues. The V and J ends lost 7 bases and 7 bases respectively, with 16 bases between them. CDR3 in DNA: TGTGCCAGCACTCAGACGAGGGCGGGCGGGGAGCTGTTTTTT. Encoded protein: CASTQTRAGGELFF.

The sample holds a few counts of this clonotype. The genes are TRBV4-1 and TRBJ2-1; 7 bases are a match to TRBD2. The ends lost 5 bases at V and 9 bases at J; junction bases unmatched: 13. CDR1 and CDR2 (germline): MGHRA, YSYEKL. The CDR3 totals 15 residues. The CDR3 DNA reads TGCGCCAGCAGCGACCTCTTGCGGGAGATGGGTGAGCAGTTCTTC. This translates into CASSDLLREMGEQFF.